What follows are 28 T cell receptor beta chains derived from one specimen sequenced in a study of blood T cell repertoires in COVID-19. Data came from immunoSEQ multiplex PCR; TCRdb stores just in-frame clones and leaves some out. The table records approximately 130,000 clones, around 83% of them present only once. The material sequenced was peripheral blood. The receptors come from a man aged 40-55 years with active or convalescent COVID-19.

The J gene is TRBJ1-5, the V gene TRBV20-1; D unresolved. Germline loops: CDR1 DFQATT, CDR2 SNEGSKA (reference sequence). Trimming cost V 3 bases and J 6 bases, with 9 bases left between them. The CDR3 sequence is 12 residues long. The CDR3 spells CSASSGPQPQHF. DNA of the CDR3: TGCAGTGCTAGTTCAGGTCCTCAGCCCCAGCATTTT.

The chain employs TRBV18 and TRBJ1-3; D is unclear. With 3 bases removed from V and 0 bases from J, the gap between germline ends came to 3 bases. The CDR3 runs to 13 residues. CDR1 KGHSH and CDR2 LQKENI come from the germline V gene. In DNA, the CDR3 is TGTGCCAGCTCACCTAACTCTGGAAACACCATATATTTT. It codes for CASSPNSGNTIYF. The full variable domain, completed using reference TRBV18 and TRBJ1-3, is NAGVMQNPRHLVRRRGQEARLRCSPMKGHSHVYWYRQLPEEGLKFMVYLQKENIIDESGMPKERFSAEFPKEGPSILRIQQVVRGDSAAYFCASSPNSGNTIYFGEGSWLTVV.

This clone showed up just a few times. CDR3 sequence reads: CASSSLDRVKDTQYF. The CDR3 region has the DNA TGTGCCAGCAGTTCCTTGGACAGGGTTAAAGATACGCAGTATTTT. The chain combines TRBV27 with TRBJ2-3, with 8 bases fitting TRBD1. CDR1 is MNHEY, CDR2 SMNVEV, per germline (reference sequence). V lost 4 bases and J lost 5; bases outside the gene matches: 8. This CDR3 contains 15 residues.

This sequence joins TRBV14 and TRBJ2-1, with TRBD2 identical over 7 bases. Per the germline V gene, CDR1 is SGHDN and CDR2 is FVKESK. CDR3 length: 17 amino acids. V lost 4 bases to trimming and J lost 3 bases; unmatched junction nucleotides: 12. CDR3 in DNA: TGTGCCAGCAGCCCTGGCGGGTGGCTAGCGGTCTACAATGAGCAGTTCTTC. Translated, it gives CASSPGGWLAVYNEQFF.

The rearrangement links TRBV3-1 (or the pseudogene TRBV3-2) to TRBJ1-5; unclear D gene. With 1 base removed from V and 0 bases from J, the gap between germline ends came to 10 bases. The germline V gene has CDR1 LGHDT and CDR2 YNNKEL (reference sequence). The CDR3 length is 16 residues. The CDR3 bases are TGTGCCAGCAGCCAAGGGGGAGGTTATAGCAATCAGCCCCAGCATTTT. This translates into CASSQGGGYSNQPQHF.

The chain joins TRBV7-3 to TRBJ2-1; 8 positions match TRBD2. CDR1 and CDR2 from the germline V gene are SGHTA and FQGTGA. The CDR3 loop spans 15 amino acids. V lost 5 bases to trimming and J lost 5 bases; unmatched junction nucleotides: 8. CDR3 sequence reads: CASSPAGGGNNEQFF. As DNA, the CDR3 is TGTGCCAGCAGCCCCGCCGGGGGGGGTAACAATGAGCAGTTCTTC. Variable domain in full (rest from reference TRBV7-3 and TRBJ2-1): GAGVSQTPSNKVTEKGKYVELRCDPISGHTALYWYRQSLGQGPEFLIYFQGTGAADDSGLPNDRFFAVRPEGSVSTLKIQRTERGDSAVYLCASSPAGGGNNEQFFGPGTRLTVL.

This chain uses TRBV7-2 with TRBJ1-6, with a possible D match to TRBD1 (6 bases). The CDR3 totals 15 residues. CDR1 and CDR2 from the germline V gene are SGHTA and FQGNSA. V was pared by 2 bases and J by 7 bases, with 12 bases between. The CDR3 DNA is TGTGCCAGCAGCTTACGATGGCAGGGGAATTCACCCCTCCACTTT. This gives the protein CASSLRWQGNSPLHF.

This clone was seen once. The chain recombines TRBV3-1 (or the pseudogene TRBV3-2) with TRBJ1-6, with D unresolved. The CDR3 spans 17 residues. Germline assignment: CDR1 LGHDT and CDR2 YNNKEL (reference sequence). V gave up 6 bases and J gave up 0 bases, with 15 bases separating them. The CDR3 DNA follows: TGTGCCAGCAGACACGTTGGCTCCAGCTCCTATAATTCACCCCTCCACTTT. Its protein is CASRHVGSSSYNSPLHF.

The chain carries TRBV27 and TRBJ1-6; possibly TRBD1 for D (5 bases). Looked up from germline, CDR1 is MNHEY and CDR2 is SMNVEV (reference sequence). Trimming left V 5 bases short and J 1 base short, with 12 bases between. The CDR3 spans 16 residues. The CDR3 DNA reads TGTGCCAGCAGTCCCACATCAGGGTCCTATAATTCACCCCTCCACTTT. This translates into CASSPTSGSYNSPLHF.

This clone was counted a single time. CDR3 nucleotides: TGTGCCAGCAGTTTAACGCCTCAGAAACCCTACGAGCAGTACTTC. This encodes CASSLTPQKPYEQYF. The rearrangement uses TRBV28 and TRBJ2-7, with unresolved D. The CDR3 sequence is 15 residues long. V lost 2 bases and J lost 2, with 13 bases in between. CDR1 MDHEN and CDR2 SYDVKM come from the germline V gene.

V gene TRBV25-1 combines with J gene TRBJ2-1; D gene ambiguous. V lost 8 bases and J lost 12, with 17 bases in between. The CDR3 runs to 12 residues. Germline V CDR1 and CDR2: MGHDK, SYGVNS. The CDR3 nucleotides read TGTGCCAGCCCCAAAAGGAGTGACGGGCAGTTCTTC. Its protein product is CASPKRSDGQFF.

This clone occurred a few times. The CDR3 is CASSLLGGTNEKLFF. CDR3 DNA sequence: TGTGCCAGCAGTTTATTAGGAGGAACTAATGAAAAACTGTTTTTT. V gene TRBV28 combines with J gene TRBJ1-4; D gene ambiguous. CDR1 is MDHEN, CDR2 SYDVKM, per germline. The ends were cut back, 1 base at V and 1 base at J, with 7 bases in the middle. This CDR3 has 15 amino acids.

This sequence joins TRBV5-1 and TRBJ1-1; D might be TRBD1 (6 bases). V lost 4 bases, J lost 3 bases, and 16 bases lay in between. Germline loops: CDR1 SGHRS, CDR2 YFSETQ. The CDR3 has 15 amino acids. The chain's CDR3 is CASSATQGIDTEAFF. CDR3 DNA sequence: TGCGCCAGCAGCGCCACCCAGGGGATAGACACTGAAGCTTTCTTT.

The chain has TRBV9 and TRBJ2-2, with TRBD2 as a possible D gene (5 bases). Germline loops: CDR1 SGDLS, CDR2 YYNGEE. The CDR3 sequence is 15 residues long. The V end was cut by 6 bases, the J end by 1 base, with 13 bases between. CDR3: CASTAGLMNTGELFF. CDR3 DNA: TGTGCCAGCACCGCCGGACTTATGAACACCGGGGAGCTGTTTTTT.

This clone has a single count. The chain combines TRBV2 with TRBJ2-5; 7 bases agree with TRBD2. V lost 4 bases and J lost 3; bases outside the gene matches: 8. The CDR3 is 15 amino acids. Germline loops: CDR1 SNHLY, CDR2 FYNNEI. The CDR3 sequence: CASSGNGGGKETQYF. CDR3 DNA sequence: TGTGCCAGCAGTGGGAATGGCGGGGGAAAAGAGACCCAGTACTTC.

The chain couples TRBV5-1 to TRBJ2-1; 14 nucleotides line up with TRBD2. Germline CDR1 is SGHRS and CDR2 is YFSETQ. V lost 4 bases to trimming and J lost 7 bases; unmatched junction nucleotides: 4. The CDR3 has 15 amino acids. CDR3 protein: CASSRTSGGPNEQFF. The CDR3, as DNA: TGCGCCAGCAGCCGGACTAGCGGGGGGCCGAATGAGCAGTTCTTC.

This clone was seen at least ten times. The CDR3 spells CAWSGGLRQGPGRAEAFF. The CDR3 nucleotides read TGTGCCTGGAGTGGGGGGCTTAGACAGGGCCCTGGTAGGGCTGAAGCTTTCTTT. The chain links TRBV30 to TRBJ1-1; 7 bases line up with TRBD1. This CDR3 spans 18 amino acids. V trimming: 1 base; J trimming: 6 bases; junction bases outside the gene matches: 20. CDR1 is GTSNPN, CDR2 SVGIG, per germline (reference sequence).

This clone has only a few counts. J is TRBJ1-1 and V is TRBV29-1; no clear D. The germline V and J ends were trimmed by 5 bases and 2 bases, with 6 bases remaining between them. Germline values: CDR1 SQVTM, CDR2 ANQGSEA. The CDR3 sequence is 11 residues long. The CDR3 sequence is CSVSVNTEAFF. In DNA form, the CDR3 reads TGCAGCGTTTCTGTAAACACTGAAGCTTTCTTT.

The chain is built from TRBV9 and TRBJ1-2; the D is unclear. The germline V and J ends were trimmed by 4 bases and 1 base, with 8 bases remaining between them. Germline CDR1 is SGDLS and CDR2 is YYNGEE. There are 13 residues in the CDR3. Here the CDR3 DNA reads TGTGCCAGCAGCCCGCAGGTTAACTATGGCTACACCTTC. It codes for CASSPQVNYGYTF.

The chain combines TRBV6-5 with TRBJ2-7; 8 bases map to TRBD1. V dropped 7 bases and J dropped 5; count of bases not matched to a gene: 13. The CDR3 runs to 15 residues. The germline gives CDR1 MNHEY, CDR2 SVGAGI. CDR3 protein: CASILASDRVDEQYF. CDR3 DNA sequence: TGTGCCAGCATCTTAGCCTCGGACAGGGTGGACGAGCAGTACTTC.

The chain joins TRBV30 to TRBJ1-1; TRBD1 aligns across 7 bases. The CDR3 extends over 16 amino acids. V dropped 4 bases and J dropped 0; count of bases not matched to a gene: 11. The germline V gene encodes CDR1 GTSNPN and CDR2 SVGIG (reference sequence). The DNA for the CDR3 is TGTGCCTGGACCTTTACCGGGACAGTCATGAACACTGAAGCTTTCTTT. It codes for CAWTFTGTVMNTEAFF.

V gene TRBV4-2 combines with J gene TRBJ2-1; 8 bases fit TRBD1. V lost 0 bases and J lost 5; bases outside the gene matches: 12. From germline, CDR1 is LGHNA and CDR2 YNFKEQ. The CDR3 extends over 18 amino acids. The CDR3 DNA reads TGTGCCAGCAGCCAAGAGCCCCTAGCACAGGGGGGTAACAATGAGCAGTTCTTC. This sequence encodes CASSQEPLAQGGNNEQFF.

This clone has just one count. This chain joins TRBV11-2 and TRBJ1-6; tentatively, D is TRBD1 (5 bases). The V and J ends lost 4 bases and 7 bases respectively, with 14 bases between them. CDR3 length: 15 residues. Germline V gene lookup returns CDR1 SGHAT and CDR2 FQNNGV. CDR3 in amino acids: CASSSGHSPNSPLHF. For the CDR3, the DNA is TGTGCCAGCAGCTCTGGACATAGCCCCAATTCACCCCTCCACTTT.

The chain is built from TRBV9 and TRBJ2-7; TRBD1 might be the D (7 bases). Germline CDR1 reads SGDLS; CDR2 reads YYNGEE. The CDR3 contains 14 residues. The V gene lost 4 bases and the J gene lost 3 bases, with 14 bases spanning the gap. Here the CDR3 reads CASSPQGGSYEQYF. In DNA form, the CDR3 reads TGTGCCAGCAGCCCGCAGGGGGGCAGCTACGAGCAGTACTTC.

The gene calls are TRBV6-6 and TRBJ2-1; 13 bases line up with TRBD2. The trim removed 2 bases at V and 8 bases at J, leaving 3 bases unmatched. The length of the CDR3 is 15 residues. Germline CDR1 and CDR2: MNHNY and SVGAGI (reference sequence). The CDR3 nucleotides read TGTGCCAGCAGTTACGGGACTAGCGGGAAAGATGAGCAGTTCTTC. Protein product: CASSYGTSGKDEQFF.

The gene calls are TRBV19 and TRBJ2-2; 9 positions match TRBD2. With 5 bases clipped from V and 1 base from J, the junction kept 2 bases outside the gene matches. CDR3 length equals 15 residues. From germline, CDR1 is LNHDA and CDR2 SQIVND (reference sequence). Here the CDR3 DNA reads TGTGCCAGTAGTTTTAGCGGGGGGAACACCGGGGAGCTGTTTTTT. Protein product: CASSFSGGNTGELFF.

The CDR3 coding sequence is TGCGCCAGCAGCCAAGTAGGACAGTCGGGGACTGAAGCTTTCTTT. Protein product: CASSQVGQSGTEAFF. V is TRBV4-3 and J is TRBJ1-1, with D perhaps TRBD1 (6 bases). Germline V CDR1 and CDR2: LGHNA, YSLEER. V was cut by 1 base and J by 5 bases, with 14 bases left in between. The CDR3 has 15 residues.

The chain's CDR3 is CASRGQTNTGELFF. CDR3 sequence (DNA): TGTGCCAGCAGAGGACAGACCAACACCGGGGAGCTGTTTTTT. The chain recombines TRBV6-4 with TRBJ2-2, with a weak D call TRBD1 (6 bases). Germline V gene data show CDR1 as MRHNA and CDR2 as SNTAGT. The CDR3 has 14 amino acids. Trimming left V 6 bases short and J 2 bases short, with 10 bases between.